A single sample gave rise to the 3 T cell receptor beta chains below, sequenced in a study of vaccination effects on CD4 cells after COVID-19 (dated 2022 in TCRdb). No antigen is known for these receptors. In the ViraFEST assay, PBMC were stimulated with viral peptide pools, and antigen-specific CD4+ T cell clonotypes were then identified by expansion using TCR sequencing. After around ten days of culture, CD4+ T cells were isolated with the EasySep CD4+ T cell isolation kit. Negative nucleocapsid antibody results before and after vaccination confirmed that the healthy vaccine recipients had no prior SARS-CoV-2 infection. The library relied on the immunoSEQ multiplex PCR assay. The clones in this table, taken by TCRdb from immuneACCESS, are in-frame only. Not every clone is retained; where verified, under half of the shortfall comes from an unresolved V gene, and the cause of the rest is unknown. The sample has about 73,000 clones on record, about 70% of them singletons. Around 2.9% of the sample is held by the ten biggest clonotypes.

The specimen was CD4+ T cells from PBMCs cultured with HCoV-NL63 spike peptides, collected before COVID-19 vaccination. Explained via the paper, the cell subset or site label denotes: HCoV-NL63 spike overlapping peptide pool stimulation. The receptors come from a human donor who received a COVID-19 vaccine.

The CDR3 loop reads CASSRDLKAEQYV. The CDR3 bases are TGTGCCAGCAGCCGGGACTTAAAGGCCGAGCAGTACGTC. V is TRBV5-6 and J is TRBJ2-7; the D gene is possibly TRBD2 (6 bases). The CDR3 totals 13 residues. Germline assignment: CDR1 SGHDT and CDR2 YYEEEE. Trimming removed 4 bases from V and 6 bases from J, with 14 bases in between.

The chain is built from TRBV5-1 and TRBJ2-7; tentatively, D is TRBD2 (6 bases). CDR1 SGHRS and CDR2 YFSETQ come from the germline V gene. The CDR3 loop spans 16 amino acids. Trimming removed 0 bases at V and 4 bases at J, with 17 bases between. The CDR3 spells CASSLAGGTLQYEQYV. CDR3 coding DNA: TGCGCCAGCAGCTTGGCCGGGGGAACACTTCAATACGAGCAGTACGTC.

In this sample, this clone turned up a few times. The chain carries TRBV20-1 and TRBJ2-3; 7 bases are a match to TRBD2. The germline CDR1 and CDR2 sequences are DFQATT and SNEGSKA (reference sequence). The CDR3 contains 10 residues. J lost 12 bases, V lost 6 bases, and 6 bases had no gene match. The CDR3 region has the DNA TGCAGTGCCTCTCGACTAGCTCAGTATTTT. Translation gives CSASRLAQYF.